This entry lists 27 T cell receptor beta chains sequenced from one sample in a study of vaccination and CD4 T cells after COVID-19. No antigens are known for them. Cultured CD4+ T-cell DNA underwent Oncomine TCR Beta short-read sequencing. TCRdb reanalysed the PCR reads using MiXCR and keeps one entry per CDR3 protein. The sample has approximately 12,000 distinct CDR3 sequences, approximately 53% seen once. Treatment noted: roughly nine-day PBMC culture with coronavirus spike peptide pools or control peptides (ViraFEST assay). The sample comprised CD4+ T cells from blood, cultured in vitro. The receptors stem from a human donor who had recovered from COVID-19.

This clonotype was seen more than once but under ten times. For the CDR3, the DNA is TGTGCCAGCAGTTACCGGCAGGGGGAGAGCAATCAGCCCCAGCATTTT. Protein: CASSYRQGESNQPQHF. The chain couples TRBV6-5 to TRBJ1-5, with 7 bases that match TRBD1. V was pared by 2 bases and J by 1 base, with 5 bases of the junction left unmatched. CDR1 is MNHEY, CDR2 SVGAGI, per germline. This CDR3 region has 16 residues.

This clonotype was picked up one time. The rearrangement joins TRBV2 to TRBJ1-5, with 9 nucleotides matching TRBD1. The CDR3 runs 18 residues. Germline values: CDR1 SNHLY, CDR2 FYNNEI. V was clipped by 4 bases and J by 2 bases; unmatched bases: 12. The CDR3 nucleotides are TGTGCCAGCAGTGCTTCTGGGACAGGGTTTAGTCGCAATCAGCCCCAGCATTTT. It specifies CASSASGTGFSRNQPQHF.

This clonotype has a handful of counts. V usage is TRBV6-1 and J usage is TRBJ1-2; D is undetermined. The V end was cut by 5 bases, the J end by 4 bases, with 17 bases between. The CDR3 contains 15 residues. The germline gives CDR1 MNHNS, CDR2 SASEGT. CDR3 region: CASSTTGVVTYGYTF. In nucleotides, the CDR3 is TGTGCCAGCAGTACTACCGGGGTTGTGACCTATGGCTACACCTTC.

V and J are TRBV7-2 and TRBJ1-2; unclear D gene. The germline V gene has CDR1 SGHTA and CDR2 FQGNSA. The length of the CDR3 is 14 residues. The ends were cut back, 5 bases at V and 3 bases at J, with 13 bases in the middle. This chain's CDR3 is CASSPRTADYGYTF. CDR3 in DNA: TGTGCCAGCAGCCCCAGGACGGCGGACTATGGCTACACCTTC.

This clonotype has a single count. This chain uses TRBV28 with TRBJ1-5; maybe TRBD1 (5 bases). Germline CDR1 MDHEN, CDR2 SYDVKM. The CDR3 has 13 residues. Between the trimmed V and J ends, which lost 6 bases and 7 bases, there was a span of 13 bases. Written as DNA, the CDR3 is TGTGCCAGCAGGCTAATGGGGGAGCAGCCCCAGCATTTT. The encoded protein is CASRLMGEQPQHF.

The chain joins TRBV6-5 to TRBJ2-3, with D unresolved. V shed 4 bases and J shed 3 bases, with 11 bases lying between them. Germline V gives CDR1 MNHEY, CDR2 SVGAGI. This CDR3 region has 14 residues. CDR3 protein: CASSSRLGTDTQYF. For the CDR3, the DNA is TGTGCCAGCAGTTCCCGACTCGGGACAGATACGCAGTATTTT.

This clonotype was counted only a few times. The rearrangement uses TRBV12-3 or TRBV12-4 and TRBJ2-5, with TRBD2 matching 13 bases. The CDR3 runs to 17 residues. V shed 5 bases and J 4 bases; nucleotides not matched to a gene: 10. CDR3 protein: CASSRRTSGSGGETQYF. The DNA for the CDR3 is TGTGCCAGCAGTCGTCGGACTAGCGGGAGTGGAGGAGAGACCCAGTACTTC.

V is TRBV6-1 and J is TRBJ2-1; D gene unclear. This CDR3 contains 13 residues. Trimming took off 4 bases at V and 4 bases at J, with 8 bases between the two ends. The germline gives CDR1 MNHNS, CDR2 SASEGT. CDR3 nucleotides: TGTGCCAGCAGTGCGGACGGATACAATGAGCAGTTCTTC. It codes for CASSADGYNEQFF.

The chain couples TRBV7-2 to TRBJ2-3; no clear D. V dropped 2 bases and J dropped 2 bases, with 8 bases sitting between them. CDR1 SGHTA and CDR2 FQGNSA come from the germline V gene. CDR3 length: 14 residues. This chain's CDR3 is CASSLSPPTDTQYF. DNA for the CDR3: TGTGCCAGCAGCTTAAGTCCGCCCACAGATACGCAGTATTTT.

Worth noting for this clonotype: At one of its ends the junction is not consistent with the germline gene, which may arise from a read error. The V gene is TRBV7-7, the J gene TRBJ2-1; D might be TRBD2 (5 bases). The germline CDR1 and CDR2 sequences are SSHAT and FNYEAQ (reference sequence). The CDR3 extends over 15 amino acids. CDR3: CASSLTLDTYNEQFF. CDR3 DNA sequence: TGTGCTAGCAGCTTAACACTAGACACTTACAATGAGCAGTTCTTC.

This chain joins TRBV4-3 and TRBJ1-2; the D is unclear. CDR3 length: 15 residues. Germline loops: CDR1 LGHNA, CDR2 YSLEER. V dropped 0 bases and J dropped 6 bases, with 14 bases sitting between them. CDR3 DNA sequence: TGCGCCAGCAGCCAAGATCCCAGAAGCTTTAATGGCTACACCTTC. Amino acid sequence: CASSQDPRSFNGYTF.

This clonotype showed up just a few times. This chain joins TRBV28 and TRBJ1-5; a weak D match, TRBD1 (6 bases). CDR1 is MDHEN and CDR2 is SYDVKM in the germline V gene. The V end was cut by 5 bases, the J end by 4 bases, with 15 bases between. This CDR3 has 15 amino acids. Written as DNA, the CDR3 is TGTGCCAGCAGTACTCGAGGGGGTTTTAATCAGCCCCAGCATTTT. The encoded protein is CASSTRGGFNQPQHF.

The CDR3 DNA reads TGCAGTGCTAGAGATCCAACAGCCGGGGGAGAGACCCAGTACTTC. Its protein product is CSARDPTAGGETQYF. The rearrangement uses TRBV20-1 and TRBJ2-5; a possible D gene is TRBD2 (6 bases). CDR1 and CDR2 from the germline V gene are DFQATT and SNEGSKA (reference sequence). The CDR3 runs to 15 residues. V gave up 0 bases and J gave up 4 bases, with 15 bases separating them.

This chain connects TRBV7-2 to TRBJ2-3; 9 bases line up with TRBD2. The CDR3 totals 16 residues. V shed 6 bases, J shed 5 bases, and the junction held 12 bases outside the gene matches. Germline V gene data show CDR1 as SGHTA and CDR2 as FQGNSA. Here the CDR3 DNA reads TGTGCCAGCAGTCCAAGGGGGGCGGGAGGGTTAGATACGCAGTATTTT. It yields the protein CASSPRGAGGLDTQYF.

In this sample, this clonotype turned up a few times. This sequence joins TRBV20-1 and TRBJ1-5; no definite D call. V shed 6 bases and J shed 1 base, with 10 bases lying between them. This CDR3 has 13 amino acids. Germline assignment: CDR1 DFQATT and CDR2 SNEGSKA (reference sequence). This CDR3 reads CSATQESNQPQHF. In DNA, the CDR3 is TGCAGTGCCACCCAGGAGAGCAATCAGCCCCAGCATTTT.

This chain uses TRBV7-2 with TRBJ2-7; 8 bases are shared with TRBD2. The germline V gene encodes CDR1 SGHTA and CDR2 FQGNSA. V shed 2 bases, J shed 2 bases, and the junction held 8 bases outside the gene matches. The CDR3 is made up of 16 amino acids. Here the CDR3 DNA reads TGTGCCAGCAGCTTAAGTGTAGCGGGAAGACCCTACGAGCAGTACTTC. Translated, it gives CASSLSVAGRPYEQYF. Looking up the rest from reference TRBV7-2 and TRBJ2-7 gives the full variable domain: GAGVSQSPSNKVTEKGKDVELRCDPISGHTALYWYRQSLGQGLEFLIYFQGNSAPDKSGLPSDRFSAERTGGSVSTLTIQRTQQEDSAVYLCASSLSVAGRPYEQYFGPGTRLTVT.

The chain employs TRBV2 and TRBJ1-6; TRBD1 matches at 8 bases. With 6 bases clipped from V and 10 bases from J, the junction kept 8 bases outside the gene matches. The CDR3 extends over 14 amino acids. Germline V gene sequence: CDR1 SNHLY, CDR2 FYNNEI. DNA of the CDR3: TGTGCCAGCAGCGTCGGACAGGGATTCTCACCCCTCCACTTT. Protein sequence: CASSVGQGFSPLHF.

By share, this clonotype ranks as large. The chain is built from TRBV4-2 and TRBJ1-1, with D hard to call. The CDR3 spans 11 residues. Germline V gene sequence: CDR1 LGHNA, CDR2 YNFKEQ. Trimming pared 3 bases from V and 8 bases from J, leaving 7 bases between. The CDR3 DNA reads as TGTGCCAGCAGCCAGACGGGGGAAGCTTTCTTT. It is translated as CASSQTGEAFF.

This rearrangement joins TRBV25-1 to TRBJ2-6, with D tentatively TRBD1 (6 bases). V was pared by 4 bases and J by 0 bases, with 16 bases between. Germline assignment: CDR1 MGHDK and CDR2 SYGVNS. CDR3 size: 18 residues. The CDR3 is CASSGGRTVLSGANVLTF. In nucleotides, the CDR3 is TGTGCCAGCAGTGGGGGTCGGACAGTACTCTCTGGGGCCAACGTCCTGACTTTC.

This clonotype has a single count. The V gene is TRBV6-1, the J gene TRBJ2-7, with 8 bases fitting TRBD1. The V gene's germline CDR1 is MNHNS and CDR2 SASEGT. This CDR3 is 16 amino acids long. The J segment lost 1 base and the V segment lost 2 bases, leaving 7 bases of the junction unmatched. CDR3 nucleotides: TGTGCCAGCAGTGAAAGGGGACAGGTAAGATCCTACGAGCAGTACTTC. Protein: CASSERGQVRSYEQYF.

In this sample, this clonotype turned up a few times. This sequence joins TRBV2 and TRBJ2-3, with D tentatively TRBD2 (6 bases). The germline CDR1 and CDR2 sequences are SNHLY and FYNNEI. Between the trimmed V and J ends, which lost 8 bases and 0 bases, there was a span of 15 bases. The CDR3 is made up of 15 amino acids. The CDR3 spells CASARDSTSTDTQYF. CDR3 sequence (DNA): TGTGCCAGCGCCAGGGACTCTACTAGCACAGATACGCAGTATTTT. The full variable domain, completed using reference TRBV2 and TRBJ2-3, is EPEVTQTPSHQVTQMGQEVILRCVPISNHLYFYWYRQILGQKVEFLVSFYNNEISEKSEIFDDQFSVERPDGSNFTLKIRSTKLEDSAMYFCASARDSTSTDTQYFGPGTRLTVL.

This clonotype was seen only a few times. The chain employs TRBV10-3 and TRBJ1-2; 7 nucleotides agree with TRBD1. Germline V gives CDR1 ENHRY, CDR2 SYGVKD. The CDR3 sequence is 14 residues long. V shed 6 bases and J 0 bases; nucleotides not matched to a gene: 4. CDR3 nucleotides: TGTGCCATCAGATCCGGGACAGCTAACTATGGCTACACCTTC. Translation: CAIRSGTANYGYTF.

V is TRBV6-5 and J is TRBJ1-2; perhaps TRBD1 as D (6 bases). V lost 4 bases, J lost 5 bases, and 11 bases lay in between. Per germline, CDR1 MNHEY and CDR2 SVGAGI. The CDR3 covers 13 residues. The CDR3 protein is CASSSEGEYGYTF. As DNA, the CDR3 is TGTGCCAGCAGTTCCGAGGGGGAATATGGCTACACCTTC.

The chain links TRBV20-1 to TRBJ2-7, with D unresolved. V was clipped by 1 base and J by 0 bases, with 13 bases between them. The CDR3 runs to 15 residues. CDR1 is DFQATT and CDR2 is SNEGSKA in the germline V gene (reference sequence). This CDR3 reads CSARGGLRGSYEQYF. For the CDR3, the DNA is TGCAGTGCTAGAGGAGGTTTGAGAGGCTCCTACGAGCAGTACTTC.

The J gene is TRBJ1-1, the V gene TRBV7-8; D possibly corresponds to TRBD1 (6 bases). V lost 5 bases, J lost 8 bases, and 15 bases lay in between. Germline values: CDR1 SGHVS, CDR2 FQNEAQ. The CDR3 loop spans 13 amino acids. DNA for the CDR3: TGTGCCAGCAGCATAACCTATCAGGGGGAAGCTTTCTTT. Protein: CASSITYQGEAFF.

The chain joins TRBV20-1 to TRBJ2-1, with TRBD2 matching over 9 bases. J gave up 4 bases and V 0 bases, and 4 bases lay outside the gene matches. The germline gives CDR1 DFQATT, CDR2 SNEGSKA (reference sequence). The CDR3 sequence is 15 residues long. This CDR3 is CSARDSLAGYNEQFF. CDR3 sequence (DNA): TGCAGTGCTAGAGATAGCCTAGCGGGGTACAATGAGCAGTTCTTC.

The chain couples TRBV7-2 to TRBJ2-1; 10 bases fit TRBD2. CDR1 SGHTA and CDR2 FQGNSA come from the germline V gene. The CDR3 is 18 amino acids. Trimming removed 5 bases from V and 8 bases from J; junction bases left unmatched: 18. CDR3 residues: CASSPRGTSGRALDEQFF. The DNA of the CDR3 is TGTGCCAGCAGCCCCCGGGGAACGAGCGGGAGGGCCCTCGATGAGCAGTTCTTC. The entire variable domain, with the rest obtained from reference TRBV7-2 and TRBJ2-1, is as follows: GAGVSQSPSNKVTEKGKDVELRCDPISGHTALYWYRQSLGQGLEFLIYFQGNSAPDKSGLPSDRFSAERTGGSVSTLTIQRTQQEDSAVYLCASSPRGTSGRALDEQFFGPGTRLTVL.